Listed below are T cell receptor beta chains from one sample, sequenced in a study of identical twins. TCRdb reprocessed the 5' RACE reads with MiXCR, giving one entry per CDR3 protein. The sample includes 1.5 million to 2 million distinct CDR3 sequences, 25% to 35% of them seen just once. The sequenced material came from cord blood. The receptors shown here come from a newborn girl in good health. Each CDR3 is given without its conserved first and last residue. D genes are given only for firm matches.

TRBV6-5,TRBD1,TRBJ1-6,ASSYWAGQSNNSPLH
TRBV4-1,TRBD2,TRBJ2-7,ASSQAPSGRYEQY
TRBV28,.,TRBJ2-5,ASSLVGTPIVDQETQY
TRBV25-1,TRBD1,TRBJ1-6,ASSESSGQGSYNSPLH
TRBV6-6,.,TRBJ1-1,ASSYLTAWGHTEAF
TRBV5-6,.,TRBJ2-4,ASSDGKNPLIATKNIQY
TRBV10-3,.,TRBJ2-3,AISEWGRTDTQY
TRBV7-8,.,TRBJ2-6,ASSLVLGSSGANVLT
TRBV25-1,TRBD1,TRBJ2-7,ASNKTGTGDFYEQY
TRBV7-2,.,TRBJ2-5,ASSRRGTSSVILREQY
TRBV20-1,TRBD2,TRBJ2-4,SVQAGGLAKNIQY
TRBV10-3,TRBD1,TRBJ1-3,AVSGTGPYSGNTIY
TRBV7-2,.,TRBJ1-4,ASSLGQVEKLF
TRBV24-1,TRBD1,TRBJ2-3,ATSDLGTETGDTQY
TRBV20-1,TRBD2,TRBJ2-7,SARSGGLLYEQY
TRBV7-2,.,TRBJ2-2,ASSLRVGSNTGELF
TRBV20-1,TRBD2,TRBJ2-7,SSGTSGYEQY
TRBV20-1,TRBD1,TRBJ2-3,SAQGGDGDTQY
TRBV4-2,.,TRBJ1-1,ASSQERVGALTEAF
TRBV20-1,.,TRBJ1-4,SARKGFGATNEKLF
TRBV7-9,.,TRBJ2-5,ASSLGQPPFRTQY
TRBV20-1,.,TRBJ2-1,SAIPRTTNEQF
TRBV20-1,.,TRBJ2-7,SARDLKGLAYEQY
TRBV5-1,.,TRBJ1-1,ASSLGPFTEAF
TRBV7-7,.,TRBJ2-5,ANSPWGSGQQETQY
TRBV5-1,.,TRBJ2-4,ASSLDRAKNIQY
TRBV9,TRBD2,TRBJ2-1,ASTGTSGNNEQF
TRBV12-3/TRBV12-4,.,TRBJ1-4,ASSLGQVGKLF
TRBV7-9,.,TRBJ2-1,ASSFFYGRHNEQF
TRBV12-3/TRBV12-4,TRBD2,TRBJ2-1,ASSLLLARTYNEQF
TRBV28,.,TRBJ2-7,ASSLGGGATYEQY
TRBV10-3,TRBD2,TRBJ2-1,AISGTSGSNYNEQF
TRBV3-1,.,.,ASSQVYSISEQY